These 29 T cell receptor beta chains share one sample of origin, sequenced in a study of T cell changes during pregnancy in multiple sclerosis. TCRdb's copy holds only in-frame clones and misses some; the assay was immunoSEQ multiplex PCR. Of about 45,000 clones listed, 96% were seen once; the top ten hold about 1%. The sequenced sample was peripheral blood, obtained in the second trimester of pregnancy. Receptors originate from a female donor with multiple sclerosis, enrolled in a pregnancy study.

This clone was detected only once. The CDR3: CASSDRLLNTEAFF. The CDR3, as DNA: TGTGCCAGCAGTGACCGACTACTAAACACTGAAGCTTTCTTT. The chain has TRBV6-4 and TRBJ1-1; D gene ambiguous. Per germline, CDR1 MRHNA and CDR2 SNTAGT. V lost 2 bases, J lost 2 bases, and 9 bases lay in between. The CDR3 contains 14 residues.

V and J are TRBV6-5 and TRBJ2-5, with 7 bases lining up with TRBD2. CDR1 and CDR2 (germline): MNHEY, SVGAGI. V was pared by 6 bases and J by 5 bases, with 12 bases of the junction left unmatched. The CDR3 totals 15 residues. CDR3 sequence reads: CASSTFGREEETQYF. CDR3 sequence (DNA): TGTGCCAGCAGCACTTTTGGACGGGAGGAGGAGACCCAGTACTTC.

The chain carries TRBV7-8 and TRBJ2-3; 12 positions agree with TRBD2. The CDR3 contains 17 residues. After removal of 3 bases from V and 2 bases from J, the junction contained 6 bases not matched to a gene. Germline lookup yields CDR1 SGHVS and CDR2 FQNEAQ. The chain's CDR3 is CASSFARLAGATDTQYF. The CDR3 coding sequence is TGTGCCAGCAGCTTCGCCCGACTAGCGGGAGCCACAGATACGCAGTATTTT.

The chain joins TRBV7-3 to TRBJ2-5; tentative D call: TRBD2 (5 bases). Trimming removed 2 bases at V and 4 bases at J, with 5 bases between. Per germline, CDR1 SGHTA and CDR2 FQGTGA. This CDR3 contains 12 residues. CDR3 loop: CASSLAGETQYF. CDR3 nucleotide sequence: TGTGCCAGCAGCTTAGCGGGAGAGACCCAGTACTTC.

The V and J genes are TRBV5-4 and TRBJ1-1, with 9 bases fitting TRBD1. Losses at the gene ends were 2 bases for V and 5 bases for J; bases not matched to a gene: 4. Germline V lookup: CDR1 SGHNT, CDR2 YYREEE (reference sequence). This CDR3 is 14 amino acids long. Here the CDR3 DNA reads TGTGCCAGCAGCTTTCCCGGGACAGGGACTGAAGCTTTCTTT. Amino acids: CASSFPGTGTEAFF.

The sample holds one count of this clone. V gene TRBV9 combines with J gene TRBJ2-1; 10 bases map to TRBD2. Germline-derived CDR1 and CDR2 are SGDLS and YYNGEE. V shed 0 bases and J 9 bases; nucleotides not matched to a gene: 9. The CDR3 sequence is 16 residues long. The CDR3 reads CASSVGLAGVEREQFF. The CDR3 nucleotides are TGTGCCAGCAGCGTAGGGCTAGCGGGAGTCGAGCGTGAGCAGTTCTTC. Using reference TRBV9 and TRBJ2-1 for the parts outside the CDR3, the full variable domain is DSGVTQTPKHLITATGQRVTLRCSPRSGDLSVYWYQQSLDQGLQFLIQYYNGEERAKGNILERFSAQQFPDLHSELNLSSLELGDSALYFCASSVGLAGVEREQFFGPGTRLTVL.

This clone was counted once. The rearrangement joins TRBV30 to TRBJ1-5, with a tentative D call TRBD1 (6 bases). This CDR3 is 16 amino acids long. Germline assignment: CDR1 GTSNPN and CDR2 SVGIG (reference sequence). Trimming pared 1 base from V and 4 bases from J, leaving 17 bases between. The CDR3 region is CAWSADQGTANQPQHF. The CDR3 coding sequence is TGTGCCTGGAGTGCCGATCAGGGGACGGCAAATCAGCCCCAGCATTTT. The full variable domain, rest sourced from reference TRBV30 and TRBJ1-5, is SQTIHQWPATLVQPVGSPLSLECTVEGTSNPNLYWYRQAAGRGLQLLFYSVGIGQISSEVPQNLSASRPQDRQFILSSKKLLLSDSGFYLCAWSADQGTANQPQHFGDGTRLSIL.

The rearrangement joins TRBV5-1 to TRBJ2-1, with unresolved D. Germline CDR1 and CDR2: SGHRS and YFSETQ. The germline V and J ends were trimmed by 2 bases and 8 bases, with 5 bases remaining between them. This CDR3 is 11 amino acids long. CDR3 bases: TGCGCCAGCAGCTTCGGTTATGAGCAGTTCTTC. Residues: CASSFGYEQFF.

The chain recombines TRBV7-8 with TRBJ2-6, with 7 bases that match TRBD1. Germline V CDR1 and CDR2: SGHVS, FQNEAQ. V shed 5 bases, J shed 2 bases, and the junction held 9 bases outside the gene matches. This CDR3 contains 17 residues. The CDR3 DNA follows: TGTGCCAGCAGCCGCCGACAGGGAGCGGCTGGGGCCAACGTCCTGACTTTC. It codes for CASSRRQGAAGANVLTF.

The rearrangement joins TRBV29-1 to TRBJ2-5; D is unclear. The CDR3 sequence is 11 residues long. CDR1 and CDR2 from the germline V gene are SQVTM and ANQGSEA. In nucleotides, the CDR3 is TGCTCTTCAGGATTCGAAGAGACCCAGTACTTC. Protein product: CSSGFEETQYF.

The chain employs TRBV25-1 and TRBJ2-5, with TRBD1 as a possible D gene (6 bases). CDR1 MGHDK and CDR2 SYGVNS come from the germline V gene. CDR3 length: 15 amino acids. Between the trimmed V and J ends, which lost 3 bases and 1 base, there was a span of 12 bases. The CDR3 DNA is TGTGCCAGCAGTGATTACAGGGCCTCCCAAGAGACCCAGTACTTC. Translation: CASSDYRASQETQYF. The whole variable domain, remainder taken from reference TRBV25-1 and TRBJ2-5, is EADIYQTPRYLVIGTGKKITLECSQTMGHDKMYWYQQDPGMELHLIHYSYGVNSTEKGDLSSESTVSRIRTEHFPLTLESARPSHTSQYLCASSDYRASQETQYFGPGTRLLVL.

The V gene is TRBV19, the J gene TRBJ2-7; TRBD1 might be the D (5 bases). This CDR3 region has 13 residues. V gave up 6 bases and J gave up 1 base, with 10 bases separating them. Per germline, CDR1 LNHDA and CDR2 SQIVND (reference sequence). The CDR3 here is CASSPQGSYEQYF. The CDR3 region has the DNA TGTGCCAGTAGCCCCCAGGGATCCTACGAGCAGTACTTC.

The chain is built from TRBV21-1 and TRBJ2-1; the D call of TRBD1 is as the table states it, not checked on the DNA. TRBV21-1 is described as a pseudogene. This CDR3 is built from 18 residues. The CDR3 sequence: CASSKGSLGQRLNNEQFF. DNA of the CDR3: TGTGCCAGCAGCAAGGGTAGTTTGGGACAGCGACTGAACAATGAGCAGTTCTTC.

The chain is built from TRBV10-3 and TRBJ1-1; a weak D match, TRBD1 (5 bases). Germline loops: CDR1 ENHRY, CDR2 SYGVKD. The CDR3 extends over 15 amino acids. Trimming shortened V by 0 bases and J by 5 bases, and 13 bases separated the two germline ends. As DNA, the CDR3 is TGTGCCATCAGTGAGTCGGGGGGGGTGGGAACTGAAGCTTTCTTT. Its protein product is CAISESGGVGTEAFF.

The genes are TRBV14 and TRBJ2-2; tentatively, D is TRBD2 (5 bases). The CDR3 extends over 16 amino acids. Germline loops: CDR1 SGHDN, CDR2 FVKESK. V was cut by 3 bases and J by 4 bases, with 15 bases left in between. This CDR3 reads CASSQKTFRGTGELFF. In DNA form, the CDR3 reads TGTGCCAGCAGCCAGAAGACTTTCCGGGGCACCGGGGAGCTGTTTTTT.

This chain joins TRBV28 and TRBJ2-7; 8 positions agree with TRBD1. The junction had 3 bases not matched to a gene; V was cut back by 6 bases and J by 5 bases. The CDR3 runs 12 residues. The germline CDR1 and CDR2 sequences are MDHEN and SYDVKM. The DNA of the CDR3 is TGTGCCAGCAGGAAGACAGGGGACGAGCAGTACTTC. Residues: CASRKTGDEQYF.

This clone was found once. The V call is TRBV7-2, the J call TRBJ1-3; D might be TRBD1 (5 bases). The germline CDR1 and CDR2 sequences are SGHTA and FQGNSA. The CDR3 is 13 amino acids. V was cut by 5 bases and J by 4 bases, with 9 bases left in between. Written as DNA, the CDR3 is TGTGCCAGCAGCCTTGGACACGGAAACACCATATATTTT. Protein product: CASSLGHGNTIYF.

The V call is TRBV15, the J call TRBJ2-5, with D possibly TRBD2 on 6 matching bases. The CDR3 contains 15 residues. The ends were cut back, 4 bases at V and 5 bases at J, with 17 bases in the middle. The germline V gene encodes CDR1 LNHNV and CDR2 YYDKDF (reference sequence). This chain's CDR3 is CATSTGVGVSETQYF. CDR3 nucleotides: TGTGCCACCAGCACGGGGGTAGGAGTGTCGGAGACCCAGTACTTC.

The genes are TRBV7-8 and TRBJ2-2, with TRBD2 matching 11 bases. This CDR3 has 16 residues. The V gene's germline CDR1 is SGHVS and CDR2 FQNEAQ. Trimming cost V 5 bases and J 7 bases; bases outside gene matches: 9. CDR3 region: CASSGFLAGGYGELFF. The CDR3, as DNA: TGTGCCAGCAGCGGCTTTCTAGCGGGGGGCTACGGGGAGCTGTTTTTT.

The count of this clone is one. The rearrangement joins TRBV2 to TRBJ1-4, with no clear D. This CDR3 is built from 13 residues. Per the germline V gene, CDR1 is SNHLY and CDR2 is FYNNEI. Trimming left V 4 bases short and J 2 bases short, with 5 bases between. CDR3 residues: CASSAGTNEKLFF. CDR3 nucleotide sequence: TGTGCCAGCAGTGCGGGTACTAATGAAAAACTGTTTTTT.

CDR3 DNA sequence: TGTGCCAGCAGCCCCCAGGGAGGGGAGCAGTACTTC. Protein sequence: CASSPQGGEQYF. The V call is TRBV7-3, the J call TRBJ2-7; TRBD2 agrees at 7 bases. The V and J ends lost 5 bases and 7 bases, in that order; junction bases with no gene match: 5. Germline V gene lookup returns CDR1 SGHTA and CDR2 FQGTGA. The CDR3 has 12 amino acids.

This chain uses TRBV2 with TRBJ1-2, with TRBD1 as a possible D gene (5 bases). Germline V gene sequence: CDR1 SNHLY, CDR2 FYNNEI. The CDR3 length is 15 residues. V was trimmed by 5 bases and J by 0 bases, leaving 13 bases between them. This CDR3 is CASSRVKGSNYGYTF. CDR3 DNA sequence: TGTGCCAGCAGTCGCGTCAAGGGGTCTAACTATGGCTACACCTTC.

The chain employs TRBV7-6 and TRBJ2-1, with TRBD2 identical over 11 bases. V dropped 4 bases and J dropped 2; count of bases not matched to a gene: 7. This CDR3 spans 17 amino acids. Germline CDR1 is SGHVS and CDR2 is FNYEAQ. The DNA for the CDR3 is TGTGCCAGCAGCTCTCGGGGACTAGCGGAACCCTACAATGAGCAGTTCTTC. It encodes CASSSRGLAEPYNEQFF.

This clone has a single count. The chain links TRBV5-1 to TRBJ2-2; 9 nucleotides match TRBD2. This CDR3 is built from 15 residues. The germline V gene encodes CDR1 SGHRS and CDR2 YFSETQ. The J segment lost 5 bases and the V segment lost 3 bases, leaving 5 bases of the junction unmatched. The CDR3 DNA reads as TGCGCCAGCAGCTCTAGCGGGACCGGAACCGGGGAGCTGTTTTTT. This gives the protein CASSSSGTGTGELFF.

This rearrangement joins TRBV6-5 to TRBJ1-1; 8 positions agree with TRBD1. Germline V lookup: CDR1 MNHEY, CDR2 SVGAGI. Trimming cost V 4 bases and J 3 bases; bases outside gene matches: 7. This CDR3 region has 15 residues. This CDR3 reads CASSWSDRADTEAFF. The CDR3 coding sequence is TGTGCCAGCAGTTGGTCGGACAGGGCGGACACTGAAGCTTTCTTT.

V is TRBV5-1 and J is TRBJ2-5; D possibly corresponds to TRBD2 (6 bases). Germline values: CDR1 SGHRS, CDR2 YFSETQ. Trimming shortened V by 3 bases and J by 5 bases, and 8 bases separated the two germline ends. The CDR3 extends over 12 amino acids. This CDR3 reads CASSWRGETQYF. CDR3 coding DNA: TGCGCCAGCAGCTGGAGGGGCGAGACCCAGTACTTC. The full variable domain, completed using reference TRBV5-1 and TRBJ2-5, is KAGVTQTPRYLIKTRGQQVTLSCSPISGHRSVSWYQQTPGQGLQFLFEYFSETQRNKGNFPGRFSGRQFSNSRSEMNVSTLELGDSALYLCASSWRGETQYFGPGTRLLVL.

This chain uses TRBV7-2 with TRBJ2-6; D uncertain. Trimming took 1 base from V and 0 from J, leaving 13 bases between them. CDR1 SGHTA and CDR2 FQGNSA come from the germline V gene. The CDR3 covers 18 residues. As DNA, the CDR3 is TGTGCCAGCAGCTTAGAGCCAGGCCACAGCTCTGGGGCCAACGTCCTGACTTTC. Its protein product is CASSLEPGHSSGANVLTF.

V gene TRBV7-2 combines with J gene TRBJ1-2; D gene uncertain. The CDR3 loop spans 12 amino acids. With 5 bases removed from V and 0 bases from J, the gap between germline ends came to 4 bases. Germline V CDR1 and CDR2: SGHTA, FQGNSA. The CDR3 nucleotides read TGTGCCAGCAGCAGCTCTAACTATGGCTACACCTTC. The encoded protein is CASSSSNYGYTF.

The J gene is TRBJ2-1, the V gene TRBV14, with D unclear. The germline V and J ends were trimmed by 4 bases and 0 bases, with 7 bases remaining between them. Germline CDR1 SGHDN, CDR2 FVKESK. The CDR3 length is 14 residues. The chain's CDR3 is CASSLLSSYNEQFF. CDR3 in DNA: TGTGCCAGCAGCCTCCTGAGCTCCTACAATGAGCAGTTCTTC.